This T cell receptor (beta chain) appears in the sequencing data of a study of metastatic and nonmetastatic thyroid tumors. Turning to the study itself: Where malignant and benign thyroid patients were concerned, repertoires were compared across blood and tumor or nodule tissue.

By share of the sample, this clone is medium-sized. Prior to thyroid surgery, none of the patients had received any treatment. In the source study's methods: A papillary thyroid cancer distant-metastasis classifier was built from CDR3 differences across clinicopathological groups. TCRdb re-called the PCR reads through MiXCR. In this record, the V and J calls reflect TCRdb's handling and not the investigators' own analysis. This table holds 20,000 to 25,000 clones, around 20% found once. CDR1 and CDR2 (germline): SGHRS, YFSETQ. The CDR3 totals 14 residues. Deletions cut 0 bases from V and 7 bases from J, with 8 bases between.

The sample was blood. The chain couples TRBV5-1 to TRBJ1-6; tentatively, D is TRBD1 (6 bases). The receptor was isolated from a male donor with papillary thyroid cancer or a benign thyroid nodule (not recorded which). Some clones in this sample may be carry-over from other donors' samples. The CDR3 here is CASSLAQGNSPLHF. Written as DNA, the CDR3 is TGCGCCAGCAGCTTGGCCCAGGGGAATTCACCCCTCCACTTT.